This T cell receptor beta chain was recovered during a study of blood T cell repertoires in COVID-19. Repertoires were generated with immunoSEQ multiplex PCR, while TCRdb's copy carries only in-frame clones and drops some. In the table there are roughly 400,000 clones, nearly 90% of which are singletons. The germline CDR1 and CDR2 sequences are SGHVS and FQNEAQ. The CDR3 runs 17 residues. Germline trimming cut 5 bases from V and 1 base from J; bases unmatched to any gene: 4. This clone was seen only a few times. The sample taken for sequencing was PBMCs or T cells enriched from blood (not recorded which). This receptor was obtained from a woman aged 40 to 55 with acute COVID-19. J is TRBJ2-2 and V is TRBV7-8, with 13 positions matching TRBD2. This chain's CDR3 is CASSLRTSGGNTGELFF. CDR3 bases: TGTGCCAGCAGCCTTCGGACTAGCGGGGGGAACACCGGGGAGCTGTTTTTT.